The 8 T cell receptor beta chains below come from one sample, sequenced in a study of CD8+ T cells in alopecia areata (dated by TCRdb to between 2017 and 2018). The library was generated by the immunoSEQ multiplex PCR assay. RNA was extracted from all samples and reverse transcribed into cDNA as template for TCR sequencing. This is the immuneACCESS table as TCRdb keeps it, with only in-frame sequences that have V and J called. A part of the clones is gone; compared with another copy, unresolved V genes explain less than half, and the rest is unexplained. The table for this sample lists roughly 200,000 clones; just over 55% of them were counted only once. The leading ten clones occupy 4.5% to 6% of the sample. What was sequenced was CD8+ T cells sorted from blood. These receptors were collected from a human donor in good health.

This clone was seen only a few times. The CDR3 here is CASSPRGGEQFF. The DNA of the CDR3 is TGTGCCAGCAGCCCGAGGGGCGGTGAGCAGTTCTTC. The J gene is TRBJ2-1, the V gene TRBV7-3, with D perhaps matching TRBD1 or TRBD2 (5 bases each). V was pared by 5 bases and J by 9 bases, with 11 bases between. This CDR3 region has 12 residues. Germline V gene sequence: CDR1 SGHTA, CDR2 FQGTGA. Together with reference TRBV7-3 and TRBJ2-1, the CDR3 gives the full variable domain: GAGVSQTPSNKVTEKGKYVELRCDPISGHTALYWYRQSLGQGPEFLIYFQGTGAADDSGLPNDRFFAVRPEGSVSTLKIQRTERGDSAVYLCASSPRGGEQFFGPGTRLTVL.

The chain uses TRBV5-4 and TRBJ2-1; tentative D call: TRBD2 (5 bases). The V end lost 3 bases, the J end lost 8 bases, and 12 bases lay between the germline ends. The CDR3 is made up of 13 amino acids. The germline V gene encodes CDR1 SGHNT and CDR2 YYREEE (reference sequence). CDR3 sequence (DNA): TGTGCCAGCAGCTCCTTCCCAGCGGATGAGCAGTTCTTC. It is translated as CASSSFPADEQFF.

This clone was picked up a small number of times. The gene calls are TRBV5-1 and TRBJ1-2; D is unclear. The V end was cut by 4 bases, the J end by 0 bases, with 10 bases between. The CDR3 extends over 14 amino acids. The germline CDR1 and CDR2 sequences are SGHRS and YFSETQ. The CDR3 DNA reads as TGCGCCAGCAGCCCCGCAGGAGCTAACTATGGCTACACCTTC. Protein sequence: CASSPAGANYGYTF.

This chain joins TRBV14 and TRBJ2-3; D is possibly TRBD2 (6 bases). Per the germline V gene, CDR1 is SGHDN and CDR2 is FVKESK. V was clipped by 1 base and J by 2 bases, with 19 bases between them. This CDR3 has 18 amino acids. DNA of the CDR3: TGTGCCAGCAGCCAAGGGCCCCATGAGAGGGACTTCACAGATACGCAGTATTTT. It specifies CASSQGPHERDFTDTQYF. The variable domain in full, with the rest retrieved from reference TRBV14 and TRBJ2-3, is EAGVTQFPSHSVIEKGQTVTLRCDPISGHDNLYWYRRVMGKEIKFLLHFVKESKQDESGMPNNRFLAERTGGTYSTLKVQPAELEDSGVYFCASSQGPHERDFTDTQYFGPGTRLTVL.

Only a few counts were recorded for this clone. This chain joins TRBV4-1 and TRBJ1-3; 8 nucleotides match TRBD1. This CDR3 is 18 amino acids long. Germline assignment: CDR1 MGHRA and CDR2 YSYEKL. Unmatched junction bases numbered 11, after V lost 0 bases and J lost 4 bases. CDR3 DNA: TGCGCCAGCAGCCAAGATACCCCCGGCAGGGGGCTGGGAAACACCATATATTTT. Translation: CASSQDTPGRGLGNTIYF.

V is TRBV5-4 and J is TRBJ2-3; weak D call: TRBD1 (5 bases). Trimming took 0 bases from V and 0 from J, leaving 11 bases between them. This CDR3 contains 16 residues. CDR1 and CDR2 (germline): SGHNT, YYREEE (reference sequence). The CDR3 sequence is CASSLGTRTSTDTQYF. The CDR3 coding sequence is TGTGCCAGCAGCTTGGGGACCAGGACAAGCACAGATACGCAGTATTTT.

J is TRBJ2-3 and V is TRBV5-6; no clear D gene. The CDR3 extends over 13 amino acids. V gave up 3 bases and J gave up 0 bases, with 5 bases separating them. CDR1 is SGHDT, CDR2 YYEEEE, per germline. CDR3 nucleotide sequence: TGTGCCAGCAGCTATCAAAGCACAGATACGCAGTATTTT. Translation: CASSYQSTDTQYF.

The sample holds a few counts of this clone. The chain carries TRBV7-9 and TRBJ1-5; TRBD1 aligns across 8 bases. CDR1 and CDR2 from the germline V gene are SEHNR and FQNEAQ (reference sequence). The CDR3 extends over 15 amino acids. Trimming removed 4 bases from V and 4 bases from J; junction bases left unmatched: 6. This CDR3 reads CASSSGDRRNQPQHF. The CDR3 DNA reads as TGTGCCAGCAGCTCGGGGGACAGGAGAAATCAGCCCCAGCATTTT.